The source of this TCR beta chain is a study of blood T cell repertoires in COVID-19. Study-level background: From the United States, Italy and Spain came samples of acute and convalescent COVID-19. Sources were T cells, B-cell-depleted T cells, or PBMCs; the material itself was cDNA or gDNA.

The CDR3 totals 15 residues. Trimming took off 0 bases at V and 4 bases at J, with 10 bases between the two ends. Germline V gives CDR1 LGHNA, CDR2 YSLEER. Shortly before study entry, within 2 weeks, exposed participants had met a COVID-19 case. Libraries were prepared by immunoSEQ multiplex PCR; TCRdb keeps only in-frame clonotypes and omits some of them. This sample yields about 320,000 clones, of which 85% are seen a single time; under 2% belongs to the top ten. Sequenced material: PBMCs or T cells enriched from blood (not recorded which). The receptor comes from a woman younger than 45 who had been exposed to COVID-19. The chain carries TRBV4-3 and TRBJ1-3; unclear D gene. In DNA, the CDR3 is TGCGCCAGCAGCCAAGATTTGGGAGCGGGAAACACCATATATTTT. It encodes CASSQDLGAGNTIYF.